The 5 T cell receptor beta chains presented below share a single source sample, sequenced in a study of T-cell memory formation after mild COVID-19. TCRdb reprocessed the 5' RACE reads with MiXCR, giving one entry per CDR3 protein. This sample has 130,000 to 150,000 distinct CDR3 sequences, with under 25% found just once. Sequencing was carried out using PBMCs or a T cell subset sorted from them (not recorded which). These receptors originate from an adult woman who had mild COVID-19 (a few samples of this study predate the infection). Cell type and time point are not known.

This clonotype was found a few times. The chain recombines TRBV12-3 or TRBV12-4 with TRBJ1-1; weak D call: TRBD1 (5 bases). V was shortened by 3 bases and J by 3 bases, with 8 bases between the two germline ends. The CDR3 length is 13 residues. The CDR3 sequence: CASSLDTYTEAFF. The CDR3 DNA sequence: TGTGCCAGCAGTTTGGACACCTACACTGAAGCTTTCTTT.

This rearrangement joins TRBV29-1 to TRBJ2-1; 8 bases fit TRBD2. Germline CDR1 and CDR2: SQVTM and ANQGSEA. The CDR3 is 12 residues long. Trimming at V came to 4 bases and at J to 10 bases, leaving 6 bases not matched to a gene. As DNA, the CDR3 is TGCAGCGTTGCCGGGAGGGCCGGGGAGCAGTTCTTC. Protein product: CSVAGRAGEQFF.

This rearrangement joins TRBV5-1 to TRBJ2-5, with 7 bases aligning to TRBD1. Germline values: CDR1 SGHRS, CDR2 YFSETQ. The ends lost 7 bases at V and 2 bases at J; junction bases unmatched: 11. The CDR3 contains 15 residues. The CDR3 nucleotides are TGCGCCAGCTCAAGGACAGGAGCGGAACAAGAGACCCAGTACTTC. Translation: CASSRTGAEQETQYF.

The table lists this clonotype with many counts. The chain has TRBV5-1 and TRBJ2-2; D gene ambiguous. Germline CDR1 and CDR2: SGHRS and YFSETQ. This CDR3 contains 12 residues. The ends were cut back, 2 bases at V and 4 bases at J, with 3 bases in the middle. CDR3 DNA: TGCGCCAGCAGCTTTGGCACCGGGGAGCTGTTTTTT. Translating it yields CASSFGTGELFF.

This clonotype was counted a few times. This rearrangement joins TRBV12-3 or TRBV12-4 to TRBJ1-1, with D unclear. The CDR3 is 13 residues long. V shed 5 bases and J shed 8 bases, with 15 bases lying between them. The CDR3 is CASSQRPLPEAFF. For the CDR3, the DNA is TGTGCCAGCAGTCAAAGACCCCTCCCCGAAGCTTTCTTT.